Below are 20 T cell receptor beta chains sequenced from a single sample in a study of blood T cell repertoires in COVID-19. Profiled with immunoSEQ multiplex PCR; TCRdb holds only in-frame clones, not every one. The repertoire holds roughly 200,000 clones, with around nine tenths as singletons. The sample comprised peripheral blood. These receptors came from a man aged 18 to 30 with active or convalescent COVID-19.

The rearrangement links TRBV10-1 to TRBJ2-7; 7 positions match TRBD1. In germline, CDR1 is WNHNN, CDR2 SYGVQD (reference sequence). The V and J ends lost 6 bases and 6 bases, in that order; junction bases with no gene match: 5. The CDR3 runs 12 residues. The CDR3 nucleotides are TGCGCCAGCAGCAAGACAGGGCGCGAGCAGTACTTC. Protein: CASSKTGREQYF.

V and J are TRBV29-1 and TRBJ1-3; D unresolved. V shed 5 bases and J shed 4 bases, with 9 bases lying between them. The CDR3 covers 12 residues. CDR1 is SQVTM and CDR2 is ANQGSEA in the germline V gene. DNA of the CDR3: TGCAGCGTTCTATTTACGGGAAACACCATATATTTT. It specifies CSVLFTGNTIYF.

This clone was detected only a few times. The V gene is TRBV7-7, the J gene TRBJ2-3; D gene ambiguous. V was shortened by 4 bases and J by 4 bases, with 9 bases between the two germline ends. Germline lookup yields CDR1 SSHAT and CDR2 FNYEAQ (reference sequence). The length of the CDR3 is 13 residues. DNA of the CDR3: TGTGCCAGCAGCTCTACTCCTGCAGATACGCAGTATTTT. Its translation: CASSSTPADTQYF.

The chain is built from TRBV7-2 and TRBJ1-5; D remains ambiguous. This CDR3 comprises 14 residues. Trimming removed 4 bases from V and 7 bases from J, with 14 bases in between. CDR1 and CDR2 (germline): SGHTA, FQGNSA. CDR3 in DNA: TGTGCCAGCAGCTCCCCTACGGGAGGCCAGCCCCAGCATTTT. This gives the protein CASSSPTGGQPQHF.

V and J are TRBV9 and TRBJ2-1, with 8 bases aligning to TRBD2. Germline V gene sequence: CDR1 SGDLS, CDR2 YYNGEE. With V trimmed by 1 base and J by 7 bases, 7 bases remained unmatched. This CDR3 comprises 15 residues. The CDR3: CASSVTSGSPNEQFF. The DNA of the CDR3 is TGTGCCAGCAGCGTAACTAGCGGCTCCCCTAATGAGCAGTTCTTC.

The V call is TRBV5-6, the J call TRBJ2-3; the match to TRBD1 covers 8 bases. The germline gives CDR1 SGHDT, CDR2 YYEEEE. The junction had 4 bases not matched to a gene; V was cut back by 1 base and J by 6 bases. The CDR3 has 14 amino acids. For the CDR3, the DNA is TGTGCCAGCAGCTTGACAGGGGGTGAGGATACGCAGTATTTT. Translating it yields CASSLTGGEDTQYF.

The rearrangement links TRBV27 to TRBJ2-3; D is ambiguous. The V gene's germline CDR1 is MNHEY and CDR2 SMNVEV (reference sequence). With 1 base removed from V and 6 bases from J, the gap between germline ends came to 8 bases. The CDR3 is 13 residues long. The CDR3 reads CASSLLIGDTQYF. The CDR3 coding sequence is TGTGCCAGCAGTTTATTAATCGGGGATACGCAGTATTTT.

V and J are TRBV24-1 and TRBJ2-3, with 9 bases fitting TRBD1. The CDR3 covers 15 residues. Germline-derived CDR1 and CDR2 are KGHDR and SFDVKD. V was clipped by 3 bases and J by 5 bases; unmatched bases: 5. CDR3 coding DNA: TGTGCCACCAGTGATCCACAGGGGGCAGGAGATACGCAGTATTTT. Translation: CATSDPQGAGDTQYF.

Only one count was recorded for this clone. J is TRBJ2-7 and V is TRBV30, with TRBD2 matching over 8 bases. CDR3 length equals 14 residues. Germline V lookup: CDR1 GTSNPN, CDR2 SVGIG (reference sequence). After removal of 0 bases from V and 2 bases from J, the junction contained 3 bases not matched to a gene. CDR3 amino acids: CAWSVVSGAYEQYF. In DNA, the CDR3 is TGTGCCTGGAGTGTAGTTAGCGGGGCCTACGAGCAGTACTTC.

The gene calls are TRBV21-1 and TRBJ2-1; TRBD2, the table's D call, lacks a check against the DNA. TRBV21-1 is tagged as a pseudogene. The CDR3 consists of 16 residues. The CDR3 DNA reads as TGTGCCAGCACCATCGGACTAGCGGGAGGATCTAATGAGCAGTTCTTC. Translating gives CASTIGLAGGSNEQFF.

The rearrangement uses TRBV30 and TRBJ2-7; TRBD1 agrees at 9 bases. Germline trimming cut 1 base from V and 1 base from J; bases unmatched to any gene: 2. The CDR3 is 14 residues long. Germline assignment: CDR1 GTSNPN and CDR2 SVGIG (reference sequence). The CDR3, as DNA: TGTGCCTGGAGTGAAGGGACAGGGTCCTACGAGCAGTACTTC. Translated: CAWSEGTGSYEQYF.

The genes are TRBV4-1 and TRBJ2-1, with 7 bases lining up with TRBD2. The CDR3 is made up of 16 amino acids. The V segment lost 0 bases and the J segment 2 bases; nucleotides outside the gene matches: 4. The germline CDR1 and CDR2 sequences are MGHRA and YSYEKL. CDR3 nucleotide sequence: TGCGCCAGCAGCCAAGATGGGGGGGGAGCCTACAATGAGCAGTTCTTC. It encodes CASSQDGGGAYNEQFF.

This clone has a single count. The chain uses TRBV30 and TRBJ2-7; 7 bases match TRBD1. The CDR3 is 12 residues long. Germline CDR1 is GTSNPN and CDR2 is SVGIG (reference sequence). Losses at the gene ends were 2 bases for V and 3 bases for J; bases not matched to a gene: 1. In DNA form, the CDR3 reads TGTGCCTGGAGTCGGGACAGCTACGAGCAGTACTTC. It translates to CAWSRDSYEQYF.

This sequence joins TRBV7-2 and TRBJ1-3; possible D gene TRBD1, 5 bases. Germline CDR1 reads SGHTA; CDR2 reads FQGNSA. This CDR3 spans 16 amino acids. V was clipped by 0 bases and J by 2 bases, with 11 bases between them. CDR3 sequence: CASSLAGAFAGNTIYF. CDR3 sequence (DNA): TGTGCCAGCAGCTTAGCTGGGGCCTTTGCTGGAAACACCATATATTTT.

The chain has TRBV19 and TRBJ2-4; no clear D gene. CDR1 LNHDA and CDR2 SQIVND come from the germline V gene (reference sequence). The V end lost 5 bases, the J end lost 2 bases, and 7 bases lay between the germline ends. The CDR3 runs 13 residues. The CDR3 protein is CASSPLSKNIQYF. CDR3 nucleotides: TGTGCCAGTAGTCCCCTTTCCAAAAACATTCAGTACTTC.

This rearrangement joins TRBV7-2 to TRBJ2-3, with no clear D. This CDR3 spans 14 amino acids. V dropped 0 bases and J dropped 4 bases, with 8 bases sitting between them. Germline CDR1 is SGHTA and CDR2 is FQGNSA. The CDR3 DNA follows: TGTGCCAGCAGCTTAGCGTTGAGCGCAGATACGCAGTATTTT. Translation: CASSLALSADTQYF. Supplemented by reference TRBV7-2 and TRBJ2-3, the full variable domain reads GAGVSQSPSNKVTEKGKDVELRCDPISGHTALYWYRQSLGQGLEFLIYFQGNSAPDKSGLPSDRFSAERTGGSVSTLTIQRTQQEDSAVYLCASSLALSADTQYFGPGTRLTVL.

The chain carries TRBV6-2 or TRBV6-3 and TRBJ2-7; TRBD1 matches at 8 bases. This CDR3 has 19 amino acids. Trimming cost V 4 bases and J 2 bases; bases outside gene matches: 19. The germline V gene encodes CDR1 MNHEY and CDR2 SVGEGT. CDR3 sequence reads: CASSSPAGQGLYLAYEQYF. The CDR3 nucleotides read TGTGCCAGCAGTTCCCCCGCCGGACAGGGATTGTATTTGGCCTACGAGCAGTACTTC.

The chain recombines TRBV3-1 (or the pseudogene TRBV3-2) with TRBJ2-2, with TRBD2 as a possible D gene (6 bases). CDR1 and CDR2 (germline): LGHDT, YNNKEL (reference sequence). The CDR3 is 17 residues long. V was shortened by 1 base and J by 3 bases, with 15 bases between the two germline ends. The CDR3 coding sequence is TGTGCCAGCAGCCAAGTAGGAGGGGCGGGACACACCGGGGAGCTGTTTTTT. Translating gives CASSQVGGAGHTGELFF.

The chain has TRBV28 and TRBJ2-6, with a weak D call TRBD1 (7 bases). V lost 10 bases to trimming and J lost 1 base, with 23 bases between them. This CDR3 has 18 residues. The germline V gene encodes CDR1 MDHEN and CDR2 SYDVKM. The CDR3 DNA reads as TGTGCCACCTCCCCCCCCAGGGGGGTCGGATCTGGGGCCAACGTCCTGACTTTC. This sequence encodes CATSPPRGVGSGANVLTF.

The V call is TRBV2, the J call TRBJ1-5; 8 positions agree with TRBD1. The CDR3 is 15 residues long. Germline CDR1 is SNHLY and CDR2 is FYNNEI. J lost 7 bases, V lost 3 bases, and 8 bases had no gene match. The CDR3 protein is CASSDGQGIAQPQHF. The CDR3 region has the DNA TGTGCCAGCAGTGATGGACAGGGAATCGCCCAGCCCCAGCATTTT.